This T cell receptor beta chain was sequenced during a study of beta chain features in type 1 diabetes. V lost 1 base to trimming and J lost 0 bases; unmatched junction nucleotides: 2. This CDR3 is built from 15 residues. Germline CDR1 SGHRS, CDR2 YFSETQ. Reverse transcription of all isolated RNA meant that expressed TCRB transcripts were sequenced. The repertoire was sequenced with immunoSEQ multiplex PCR; TCRdb's copy has only in-frame clones and lacks some. This sample carries 300,000 to 400,000 clones, about 14% of them seen once, and the ten largest clones take about 0.016%. Turning to this clone: Its antigen is unidentified.

Study-wide findings and caveats: Moderately but significantly shorter TCRB CDR3s were found in Type 1 diabetes patients in all four CD4+ subsets. The naive, central memory and Treg TCRB repertoires looked more alike in patients than they did in healthy donors. When VDJ junctions were examined, type 1 diabetes patients showed fewer insertions and more deletions.

The source is a woman aged 18-29 years with type 1 diabetes. The sample consisted of naive CD4+ T cells from blood. This chain links TRBV5-1 with TRBJ2-7; 9 bases fit TRBD2. The CDR3: CASSLNSGSSYEQYF. CDR3 DNA: TGCGCCAGCAGCTTGAATAGCGGGAGCTCCTACGAGCAGTACTTC.